The next 29 T cell receptor beta chains were all read from a single sample in a study of blood T cell repertoires in COVID-19. TCRdb's copy holds only in-frame clones and misses some; the assay was immunoSEQ multiplex PCR. The sample yields 200,000 to 250,000 clones, about 88% seen once. The sequenced sample was peripheral blood. The origin of the receptors is a man in his fifties or sixties with acute or convalescent COVID-19.

V and J are TRBV27 and TRBJ2-1; 10 nucleotides match TRBD1. Trimming cost V 4 bases and J 15 bases; bases outside gene matches: 15. CDR3 length equals 15 residues. Germline V CDR1 and CDR2: MNHEY, SMNVEV (reference sequence). Here the CDR3 reads CASSSPGTGDRGTFF. The DNA of the CDR3 is TGTGCCAGCAGTTCTCCCGGGACAGGGGACCGCGGGACGTTCTTC.

V and J are TRBV29-1 and TRBJ1-2; 8 nucleotides align to TRBD1. Trimming at V came to 0 bases and at J to 2 bases, leaving 5 bases not matched to a gene. This CDR3 is 15 amino acids long. Germline loops: CDR1 SQVTM, CDR2 ANQGSEA. The CDR3 loop is CSVEDLNRGNYGYTF. The CDR3 region has the DNA TGCAGCGTTGAAGATCTTAACAGGGGGAACTATGGCTACACCTTC.

This chain uses TRBV7-9 with TRBJ2-6; D remains unclear. V lost 4 bases, J lost 8 bases, and 6 bases lay in between. Germline loops: CDR1 SEHNR, CDR2 FQNEAQ (reference sequence). This CDR3 region has 12 residues. The chain's CDR3 is CASSWSSNVLTF. The CDR3 nucleotides read TGTGCCAGCAGCTGGAGCTCCAACGTCCTGACTTTC.

The J gene is TRBJ2-7, the V gene TRBV6-5; a weak D match, TRBD2 (6 bases). The CDR3 runs 15 residues. Trimming left V 2 bases short and J 0 bases short, with 11 bases between. Germline V CDR1 and CDR2: MNHEY, SVGAGI. CDR3 loop: CASSYPDGSSYEQYF. The CDR3 region has the DNA TGTGCCAGCAGTTACCCGGACGGGAGCTCCTACGAGCAGTACTTC.

The V and J genes are TRBV10-3 and TRBJ2-7; 10 nucleotides agree with TRBD1. The germline V gene has CDR1 ENHRY and CDR2 SYGVKD. V lost 3 bases, J lost 5 bases, and 7 bases stayed unmatched. The CDR3 is made up of 15 amino acids. The CDR3 DNA follows: TGTGCCATCAGTGACCCGACAGGGGGCATCAACGAGCAGTACTTC. It translates to CAISDPTGGINEQYF.

The chain uses TRBV5-1 and TRBJ2-2; 7 bases align to TRBD1. The V and J ends lost 3 bases and 2 bases, in that order; junction bases with no gene match: 4. The length of the CDR3 is 15 residues. Per germline, CDR1 SGHRS and CDR2 YFSETQ. Written as DNA, the CDR3 is TGCGCCAGCAGCTATACAGGGGCCAACACCGGGGAGCTGTTTTTT. This encodes CASSYTGANTGELFF.

The chain has TRBV27 and TRBJ1-1; 11 bases are shared with TRBD1. The CDR3 sequence is 17 residues long. V lost 2 bases to trimming and J lost 1 base; unmatched junction nucleotides: 6. Germline V gene lookup returns CDR1 MNHEY and CDR2 SMNVEV (reference sequence). CDR3 sequence (DNA): TGTGCCAGCAGTTTAGGGACAGGGGGGCGGCGGAACACTGAAGCTTTCTTT. Protein product: CASSLGTGGRRNTEAFF.

CDR3 bases: TGTGCCAGCAGTGAGGGCCGGCGAGAGACCCAGTACTTC. Protein: CASSEGRRETQYF. The chain joins TRBV25-1 to TRBJ2-5, with no clear D. Germline values: CDR1 MGHDK, CDR2 SYGVNS. The CDR3 contains 13 residues. V lost 3 bases and J 4 bases, leaving 9 bases between the germline ends.

This clone was seen just once. The rearrangement links TRBV5-1 to TRBJ2-5; the match to TRBD2 covers 13 bases. The J segment lost 3 bases and the V segment lost 4 bases, leaving 3 bases of the junction unmatched. The CDR3 loop spans 15 amino acids. Germline assignment: CDR1 SGHRS and CDR2 YFSETQ. This CDR3 reads CASSRLAGGEETQYF. The CDR3 bases are TGCGCCAGCAGCCGACTAGCGGGGGGTGAAGAGACCCAGTACTTC.

This chain connects TRBV11-2 to TRBJ1-1, with TRBD1 as a possible D gene (6 bases). Per the germline V gene, CDR1 is SGHAT and CDR2 is FQNNGV. The CDR3 has 14 amino acids. V was pared by 5 bases and J by 2 bases, with 12 bases between. For the CDR3, the DNA is TGTGCCAGCAGCGAGACAGGATATAACACTGAAGCTTTCTTT. This sequence encodes CASSETGYNTEAFF.

The chain couples TRBV28 to TRBJ2-4; TRBD1 agrees at 7 bases. This CDR3 comprises 14 residues. From germline, CDR1 is MDHEN and CDR2 SYDVKM. With 7 bases clipped from V and 2 bases from J, the junction kept 5 bases outside the gene matches. CDR3 amino acids: CASNSQGTKNIQYF. Written as DNA, the CDR3 is TGTGCCAGCAACTCACAGGGGACCAAAAACATTCAGTACTTC.

This clone was found once. This chain connects TRBV6-5 to TRBJ2-7; 10 nucleotides agree with TRBD1. CDR3 length: 15 residues. Unmatched junction bases numbered 7, after V lost 6 bases and J lost 2 bases. Germline-derived CDR1 and CDR2 are MNHEY and SVGAGI. The CDR3 region is CASRPDRGRTYEQYF. For the CDR3, the DNA is TGTGCCAGCAGGCCTGACAGGGGGCGGACCTACGAGCAGTACTTC.

The chain is built from TRBV3-1 (or the pseudogene TRBV3-2) and TRBJ1-2; D possibly corresponds to TRBD1 (6 bases). Trimming left V 3 bases short and J 4 bases short, with 9 bases between. Germline loops: CDR1 LGHDT, CDR2 YNNKEL (reference sequence). There are 13 residues in the CDR3. CDR3 DNA sequence: TGTGCCAGCAGCCAGGACAGACTCTATGGCTACACCTTC. This gives the protein CASSQDRLYGYTF.

The chain employs TRBV15 and TRBJ2-5; the D is unclear. The CDR3 extends over 17 amino acids. Germline lookup yields CDR1 LNHNV and CDR2 YYDKDF (reference sequence). V was shortened by 0 bases and J by 8 bases, with 22 bases between the two germline ends. CDR3 sequence reads: CATSRDSLNRPPGTQYF. CDR3 nucleotide sequence: TGTGCCACCAGCAGAGATTCATTGAACCGGCCCCCAGGAACCCAGTACTTC.

The gene calls are TRBV5-1 and TRBJ1-2, with D possibly being TRBD1 (5 bases). V lost 0 bases and J 7 bases, leaving 13 bases between the germline ends. The CDR3 loop spans 14 amino acids. Germline V gene data show CDR1 as SGHRS and CDR2 as YFSETQ. The CDR3: CASSLAVGASGYTF. The DNA for the CDR3 is TGCGCCAGCAGCTTGGCCGTAGGGGCAAGTGGCTACACCTTC.

CDR3 coding DNA: TGTGCCAGCAGCCGACGTGGCGGGGGGTTCTACGAGCAGTACTTC. It translates to CASSRRGGGFYEQYF. The genes are TRBV6-5 and TRBJ2-7; 8 bases align to TRBD2. The CDR3 length is 15 residues. J lost 3 bases, V lost 6 bases, and 10 bases had no gene match. Germline lookup yields CDR1 MNHEY and CDR2 SVGAGI.

This clone was counted a few times. The rearrangement links TRBV5-1 to TRBJ2-2; no clear D gene. This CDR3 is built from 13 residues. Germline V gives CDR1 SGHRS, CDR2 YFSETQ. Trimming left V 0 bases short and J 6 bases short, with 6 bases between. The CDR3 DNA reads TGCGCCAGCAGCTTGGTTGTCTCCGGGGAGCTGTTTTTT. It yields the protein CASSLVVSGELFF.

The chain employs TRBV3-1 (or the pseudogene TRBV3-2) and TRBJ2-5; possible D gene TRBD1, 6 bases. Trimming removed 0 bases from V and 5 bases from J, with 10 bases in between. Germline V lookup: CDR1 LGHDT, CDR2 YNNKEL (reference sequence). This CDR3 region has 14 residues. As DNA, the CDR3 is TGTGCCAGCAGCCAAGATGGGGGCCGGGAGACCCAGTACTTC. Translating gives CASSQDGGRETQYF.

This clone has more than one count but fewer than ten. The chain couples TRBV6-5 to TRBJ1-1, with no clear D. The germline V gene has CDR1 MNHEY and CDR2 SVGAGI. This CDR3 has 14 residues. V was shortened by 10 bases and J by 4 bases, with 19 bases between the two germline ends. CDR3 protein: CAMQEGPEGTEAFF. CDR3 DNA sequence: TGTGCCATGCAAGAGGGCCCCGAGGGCACTGAAGCTTTCTTT.

This clone occurred once. This rearrangement joins TRBV5-1 to TRBJ2-1; D unclear. CDR1 SGHRS and CDR2 YFSETQ come from the germline V gene. Deletions cut 2 bases from V and 8 bases from J, with 17 bases between. This CDR3 is built from 15 residues. As DNA, the CDR3 is TGCGCCAGCAGCTTTGAGACTCACGAGGTGGATGAGCAGTTCTTC. This translates into CASSFETHEVDEQFF.

This clone was detected many times. The chain combines TRBV7-9 with TRBJ2-5; 7 nucleotides agree with TRBD1. CDR1 and CDR2 (germline): SEHNR, FQNEAQ (reference sequence). The J segment lost 5 bases and the V segment lost 5 bases, leaving 11 bases of the junction unmatched. The CDR3 runs to 15 residues. Here the CDR3 DNA reads TGTGCCAGCAGCCCCCAGCGGCAGGGGGAGGAGACCCAGTACTTC. Amino acid sequence: CASSPQRQGEETQYF.

The rearrangement links TRBV28 to TRBJ1-3; D is unresolved. This CDR3 is built from 15 residues. Germline V gene lookup returns CDR1 MDHEN and CDR2 SYDVKM. Trimming removed 3 bases from V and 2 bases from J, with 11 bases in between. Here the CDR3 DNA reads TGTGCCAGCAGTTTTGGAGGGATCGCTGGAAACACCATATATTTT. Translating gives CASSFGGIAGNTIYF.

The chain has TRBV5-6 and TRBJ1-1; D ambiguous. The CDR3 is made up of 13 amino acids. Per germline, CDR1 SGHDT and CDR2 YYEEEE. V lost 1 base and J lost 0, with 4 bases in between. The CDR3 sequence: CASSLSVNTEAFF. The CDR3 DNA is TGTGCCAGCAGCTTGTCAGTGAACACTGAAGCTTTCTTT.

The V gene is TRBV9, the J gene TRBJ1-1; 8 positions agree with TRBD1. Losses at the gene ends were 4 bases for V and 1 base for J; bases not matched to a gene: 9. CDR1 and CDR2 (germline): SGDLS, YYNGEE. The CDR3 has 16 residues. CDR3 nucleotide sequence: TGTGCCAGCAGCCCCGGGCAGGGGGCGCGGAACACTGAAGCTTTCTTT. Amino acids: CASSPGQGARNTEAFF.

The chain recombines TRBV3-1 (or the pseudogene TRBV3-2) with TRBJ1-6; weak D call: TRBD1 (6 bases). Trimming stripped 5 bases from V and 7 bases from J, with 15 bases between. Looked up from germline, CDR1 is LGHDT and CDR2 is YNNKEL (reference sequence). CDR3 size: 15 residues. CDR3 DNA: TGTGCCAGCAGCGAGGGGAGGGGGGAAAATTCACCCCTCCACTTT. This translates into CASSEGRGENSPLHF.

The rearrangement links TRBV28 to TRBJ2-2; D may be TRBD2 (5 bases). Germline V lookup: CDR1 MDHEN, CDR2 SYDVKM. The V and J ends lost 3 bases and 8 bases respectively, with 13 bases between them. This CDR3 region has 14 residues. CDR3 loop: CASSFLGWRGELFF. The CDR3, as DNA: TGTGCCAGCAGTTTCCTTGGGTGGAGGGGGGAGCTGTTTTTT. Variable domain in full (rest from reference TRBV28 and TRBJ2-2): DVKVTQSSRYLVKRTGEKVFLECVQDMDHENMFWYRQDPGLGLRLIYFSYDVKMKEKGDIPEGYSVSREKKERFSLILESASTNQTSMYLCASSFLGWRGELFFGEGSRLTVL.

This chain links TRBV29-1 with TRBJ2-7; D remains unclear. This CDR3 has 13 amino acids. The ends were cut back, 3 bases at V and 3 bases at J, with 12 bases in the middle. Germline CDR1 reads SQVTM; CDR2 reads ANQGSEA. The CDR3: CSVEGRSIYEQYF. The CDR3 DNA sequence: TGCAGCGTTGAGGGCAGGTCGATCTACGAGCAGTACTTC.

This sequence joins TRBV29-1 and TRBJ2-7; 8 nucleotides agree with TRBD1. Germline V lookup: CDR1 SQVTM, CDR2 ANQGSEA. Unmatched junction bases numbered 11, after V lost 6 bases and J lost 7 bases. This CDR3 has 13 residues. This CDR3 is CSVTTDRVGEQYF. The CDR3 nucleotides are TGCAGCGTCACTACGGACAGGGTTGGGGAGCAGTACTTC.

V usage is TRBV7-6 and J usage is TRBJ2-7; D may be TRBD1 (5 bases). This CDR3 is built from 16 residues. Germline assignment: CDR1 SGHVS and CDR2 FNYEAQ. V lost 1 base to trimming and J lost 0 bases, with 13 bases between them. CDR3 coding DNA: TGTGCCAGCAGCTTAGGGTCAGGGCGAGCCTCCTACGAGCAGTACTTC. Translation gives CASSLGSGRASYEQYF.